A selection of T cell receptor beta chains follows, all from one sample in a study of regulatory T cells in long-lasting Graves disease. TCRdb re-derived calls from the multiplex PCR reads in MiXCR, one entry per CDR3 protein. The table lists 620,000 or so distinct CDR3 sequences, about 15% of them singletons. The sample also formed part of further work on T cells in Graves' hyperthyroidism and ophthalmopathy.

The starting material was peripheral blood mononuclear cells (PBMCs), obtained at new diagnosis, from a patient treated with antithyroid drugs. These receptors were collected from a woman under 40 with Graves disease. Each CDR3 is given with its conserved first and last residue. The D gene is left open where the match is weak. Clone size appears in some rows only: once, few, many, or a class for an expanded clone.

clone_size	v_call	j_call	d_call	cdr3_aa	cdr3_nt
many	TRBV28	TRBJ1-5	TRBD1	CASNSWTGEYQPQHF	TGTGCCAGCAACAGTTGGACAGGGGAATATCAGCCCCAGCATTTT
.	TRBV30	TRBJ2-1	.	CAWSVPSWEQFF	TGTGCCTGGAGTGTCCCTAGCTGGGAGCAGTTCTTC
.	TRBV3-1	TRBJ2-7	.	CASRPGRISSYEQYF	TGTGCCAGCAGACCGGGGAGGATTAGCTCCTACGAGCAGTACTTC
.	TRBV5-1	TRBJ2-5	.	CASSLATIGETQYF	TGCGCCAGCAGCTTGGCCACGATAGGGGAGACCCAGTACTTC
many	TRBV28	TRBJ1-6	.	CASSLFARGSPLHF	TGTGCCAGCAGTTTATTTGCCCGAGGTTCACCCCTCCACTTT
many	TRBV7-2	TRBJ1-2	.	CASSLDVGGYTF	TGTGCCAGCAGCTTAGACGTCGGTGGCTACACCTTC
many	TRBV2	TRBJ1-4	TRBD1	CASSSGTGYEKLFF	TGTGCCAGCAGTTCCGGGACAGGGTACGAAAAACTGTTTTTT
few	TRBV3-1	TRBJ2-7	.	CASSHVSEQYF	TGTGCCAGCAGCCATGTTTCGGAGCAGTACTTC
few	TRBV9	TRBJ1-3	.	CASSVIGDSGNTIYF	TGTGCCAGCAGCGTAATCGGGGACTCTGGAAACACCATATATTTT
many	TRBV5-6	TRBJ1-3	TRBD1	CASSLDRAGNTIYF	TGTGCCAGCAGCTTAGACAGGGCGGGAAACACCATATATTTT
.	TRBV3-1	TRBJ2-3	.	CASSQGAWGKLSTDTQYF	TGTGCCAGCAGCCAAGGGGCGTGGGGCAAATTGAGCACAGATACGCAGTATTTT
many	TRBV2	TRBJ1-5	TRBD1	CASKEETGRINQPQHF	TGTGCCAGCAAAGAAGAGACAGGGAGAATCAATCAGCCCCAGCATTTT
.	TRBV7-2	TRBJ2-1	.	CASSLAPTSFYNEQFF	TGTGCCAGCAGCTTAGCCCCTACCTCCTTCTACAATGAGCAGTTCTTC
few	TRBV7-9	TRBJ2-7	.	CASSLSTEYEQYF	TGTGCCAGCAGCTTATCGACAGAATACGAGCAGTACTTC
few	TRBV3-1	TRBJ2-7	.	CASRDSRKLAYEQYF	TGTGCCAGCCGGGACTCTCGAAAACTAGCCTACGAGCAGTACTTC
few	TRBV7-9	TRBJ2-3	.	CASSSRTGFTDTQYF	TGTGCCAGCAGCTCTCGGACGGGATTCACAGATACGCAGTATTTT
many	TRBV12-3/TRBV12-4	TRBJ2-1	.	CASSPQGQYYNEQFF	TGTGCCAGCAGCCCGCAGGGGCAATACTACAATGAGCAGTTCTTC
few	TRBV3-1	TRBJ2-1	TRBD2	CASSLIFGGIAGAREQFF	TGTGCCAGCAGCTTAATTTTTGGGGGGATAGCGGGAGCAAGGGAGCAGTTCTTC
many	TRBV20-1	TRBJ1-2	.	CSASMDYGYTF	TGCAGTGCTAGCATGGACTATGGCTACACCTTC
few	TRBV9	TRBJ2-1	.	CASSVGREQFF	TGTGCCAGCAGCGTGGGTAGAGAGCAGTTCTTC
many	TRBV7-2	TRBJ1-1	.	CASSQGTVGMNTEAFF	TGTGCCAGCAGCCAGGGGACTGTGGGGATGAACACTGAAGCTTTCTTT
few	TRBV3-1	TRBJ2-7	.	CASSLQGGRNEQYF	TGTGCCAGCAGCCTACAGGGGGGGAGGAACGAGCAGTACTTC
many	TRBV6-1	TRBJ1-1	.	CASSPLEMMNTEAFF	TGTGCCAGCAGCCCCTTGGAAATGATGAACACTGAAGCTTTCTTT
.	TRBV20-1	TRBJ1-1	TRBD1	CSVTGDAEAFF	TGCAGTGTTACAGGGGACGCTGAAGCTTTCTTT
many	TRBV20-1	TRBJ2-1	.	CSARGDGNSYNEQFF	TGCAGTGCTAGGGGAGACGGGAACTCCTACAATGAGCAGTTCTTC
few	TRBV6-5	TRBJ2-4	.	CASSYSGRMRNIQYF	TGTGCCAGCAGTTATTCGGGCAGGATGCGGAACATTCAGTACTTC
few	TRBV19	TRBJ1-3	.	CASSMESSAGNTIYF	TGTGCCAGTAGTATGGAAAGTTCGGCTGGAAACACCATATATTTT
.	TRBV30	TRBJ2-7	.	CAWKTGIYEQYF	TGTGCCTGGAAAACAGGGATTTACGAGCAGTACTTC
few	TRBV25-1	TRBJ1-4	.	CASSGMATNEKLFF	TGTGCCAGCAGTGGTATGGCAACTAATGAAAAACTGTTTTTT
many	TRBV27	TRBJ1-1	.	CASSLSGRAFF	TGTGCCAGCAGTTTGTCAGGAAGAGCTTTCTTT
many	TRBV28	TRBJ2-3	TRBD1	CASSPARTGAVTDTQYF	TGTGCCAGCAGTCCTGCCCGGACAGGGGCCGTCACAGATACGCAGTATTTT
few	TRBV14	TRBJ2-1	TRBD1	CASSIEGAGFSEQFF	TGTGCCAGCAGTATAGAGGGGGCCGGATTTAGTGAGCAGTTCTTC
many	TRBV12-3/TRBV12-4	TRBJ1-1	.	CASSPKDSTTRAEAFF	TGTGCCAGCAGTCCAAAGGACAGCACTACAAGGGCTGAAGCTTTCTTT
many	TRBV2	TRBJ2-1	.	CASIRGTRPDAFF	TGTGCCAGCATACGGGGGACCCGACCTGATGCGTTCTTC
few	TRBV9	TRBJ2-7	.	CASSEGGGSYEQYF	TGTGCCAGCAGCGAGGGGGGGGGTTCCTACGAGCAGTACTTC
many	TRBV19	TRBJ1-5	TRBD1	CASSGRQGDNQPQHF	TGTGCCAGTAGTGGACGACAGGGCGACAATCAGCCCCAGCATTTT
few	TRBV5-1	TRBJ1-1	TRBD1	CASSLDRANTEAFF	TGTGCCAGCAGCTTAGACAGGGCAAACACTGAAGCTTTCTTT
many	TRBV7-2	TRBJ2-2	.	CASSRQVSGELFF	TGTGCCAGCAGCCGACAGGTCTCCGGGGAGCTGTTTTTT
few	TRBV19	TRBJ2-1	TRBD2	CASSTLAANEQFF	TGTGCCAGTAGTACTCTAGCGGCCAATGAGCAGTTCTTC
.	TRBV28	TRBJ2-7	TRBD2	CASRLAGNEQYF	TGTGCCAGCAGACTAGCGGGAAACGAGCAGTACTTC
many	TRBV12-3/TRBV12-4	TRBJ1-2	TRBD1	CASSLRLQGAGGYTF	TGTGCCAGCAGTTTAAGGTTACAGGGGGCGGGCGGCTACACCTTC
many	TRBV6-1	TRBJ2-5	.	CASSEAGVEETQYF	TGTGCCAGCAGTGAAGCGGGCGTAGAAGAGACCCAGTACTTC
many	TRBV10-3	TRBJ1-6	TRBD1	CASRDSTNSPLHF	TGTGCCAGCCGGGACAGTACAAATTCACCCCTCCACTTT
.	TRBV5-6	TRBJ1-5	.	CASRGAFRNQPQHF	TGTGCCAGCAGGGGAGCCTTTAGGAATCAGCCCCAGCATTTT
few	TRBV27	TRBJ2-5	TRBD2	CASKSAGVKETQYF	TGTGCCAGCAAATCAGCGGGAGTGAAGGAGACCCAGTACTTC
few	TRBV7-9	TRBJ2-2	TRBD2	CASSLRRELGTGELFF	TGTGCCAGCAGCCTGAGGCGGGAGTTGGGCACCGGGGAGCTGTTTTTT
.	TRBV7-2	TRBJ2-3	TRBD2	CASSGIEIGLAGHTDTQYF	TGTGCCAGCAGCGGTATTGAAATAGGACTAGCGGGCCACACAGATACGCAGTATTTT
many	TRBV9	TRBJ2-1	TRBD2	CASSSPEREVYNEQFF	TGTGCCAGCAGCTCCCCAGAGCGGGAAGTGTACAATGAGCAGTTCTTC
many	TRBV7-2	TRBJ2-5	TRBD2	CASSLISGGETQYF	TGTGCCAGCAGCTTAATTTCGGGGGGAGAGACCCAGTACTTC
many	TRBV6-1	TRBJ1-4	.	CASSLDTREAATNEKLFF	TGTGCCAGCAGCCTGGACACGAGAGAAGCTGCAACTAATGAAAAACTGTTTTTT